The source of this T cell receptor (beta chain) is a study of T cell changes during pregnancy in multiple sclerosis. Between the trimmed V and J ends, which lost 4 bases and 2 bases, there was a span of 31 bases. Germline lookup yields CDR1 SGHRS and CDR2 YFSETQ. The CDR3 is 21 residues long. Sequencing used immunoSEQ multiplex PCR; TCRdb keeps in-frame clones, though not all of them. The top ten hold roughly 5% of the sample, which has 45,000 to 50,000 clones, approximately 94% seen once. The sample here was CD8+ T cells from peripheral blood mononuclear cells, taken before pregnancy. The sequence was collected from a female donor with multiple sclerosis, enrolled in a pregnancy study. The chain has TRBV5-1 and TRBJ1-3; D is uncertain. Written as DNA, the CDR3 is TGCGCCAGCAGCCCCCATCCGTCCGCCCCTACACTAGAAATGACTGGAAACACCATATATTTT. Its translation: CASSPHPSAPTLEMTGNTIYF.